One and the same sample provided the 26 T cell receptor beta chains below, sequenced in a study of blood T cell repertoires in COVID-19. Profiling relied on immunoSEQ multiplex PCR, and the TCRdb table lists in-frame clones only, not all of them. Here the sample spans about 250,000 clones, roughly 87% being singletons. The sequenced sample consisted of peripheral blood. The receptors were gathered from a young man with active or convalescent COVID-19.

This clone has a handful of counts. This chain joins TRBV27 and TRBJ1-1; D uncertain. V was trimmed by 10 bases and J by 8 bases, leaving 14 bases between them. The CDR3 extends over 11 amino acids. The germline gives CDR1 MNHEY, CDR2 SMNVEV (reference sequence). CDR3 sequence: CATVRGGEAFF. The CDR3 DNA is TGTGCCACCGTACGGGGTGGCGAAGCTTTCTTT.

This clone has just one count. CDR3 protein: CASSFAGDTEAFF. CDR3 DNA: TGCGCCAGCAGCTTCGCAGGGGACACTGAAGCTTTCTTT. The rearrangement uses TRBV5-1 and TRBJ1-1; TRBD1 might be the D (6 bases). Trimming took 2 bases from V and 3 from J, leaving 8 bases between them. CDR3 size: 13 residues. CDR1 is SGHRS and CDR2 is YFSETQ in the germline V gene.

The chain joins TRBV28 to TRBJ2-1, with TRBD2 matching over 10 bases. The germline gives CDR1 MDHEN, CDR2 SYDVKM. V lost 2 bases to trimming and J lost 11 bases; unmatched junction nucleotides: 6. This CDR3 has 14 residues. CDR3 DNA sequence: TGTGCCAGCAGTTTAGTCCCTAGCGGGGGTAAGCAGTTCTTC. Protein: CASSLVPSGGKQFF.

This chain uses TRBV7-9 with TRBJ1-2; D ambiguous. Germline CDR1 SEHNR, CDR2 FQNEAQ (reference sequence). CDR3 length: 14 residues. V lost 3 bases and J lost 2, with 10 bases in between. CDR3 amino acids: CASSFGSTNYGYTF. CDR3 bases: TGTGCCAGCAGCTTTGGTAGCACCAACTATGGCTACACCTTC.

This chain links TRBV28 with TRBJ1-1; possibly TRBD1 for D (6 bases). CDR1 MDHEN and CDR2 SYDVKM come from the germline V gene. The V gene lost 5 bases and the J gene lost 5 bases, with 15 bases spanning the gap. The CDR3 spans 14 residues. CDR3 sequence reads: CASSPYYRETEAFF. The DNA of the CDR3 is TGTGCCAGCAGTCCCTACTACAGGGAGACTGAAGCTTTCTTT.

This clone was found once. The chain links TRBV14 to TRBJ2-7; 7 nucleotides align to TRBD1. Germline CDR1 SGHDN, CDR2 FVKESK. V lost 0 bases to trimming and J lost 0 bases; unmatched junction nucleotides: 5. The CDR3 consists of 16 residues. The CDR3 DNA reads as TGTGCCAGCAGCCAAGAGGACGGGACAGACTCCTACGAGCAGTACTTC. As protein: CASSQEDGTDSYEQYF.

This rearrangement joins TRBV28 to TRBJ2-2; D is perhaps TRBD1 (5 bases). Trimming stripped 2 bases from V and 6 bases from J, with 10 bases between. Germline V gene data show CDR1 as MDHEN and CDR2 as SYDVKM. The CDR3 extends over 14 amino acids. As DNA, the CDR3 is TGTGCCAGCAGTTTAATACAGGTCCCCGGGGAGCTGTTTTTT. It codes for CASSLIQVPGELFF. Supplemented by reference TRBV28 and TRBJ2-2, the full variable domain reads DVKVTQSSRYLVKRTGEKVFLECVQDMDHENMFWYRQDPGLGLRLIYFSYDVKMKEKGDIPEGYSVSREKKERFSLILESASTNQTSMYLCASSLIQVPGELFFGEGSRLTVL.

V and J are TRBV27 and TRBJ2-2; the D gene is possibly TRBD1 (5 bases). Germline V gives CDR1 MNHEY, CDR2 SMNVEV (reference sequence). V lost 7 bases, J lost 8 bases, and 17 bases lay in between. The length of the CDR3 is 14 residues. This CDR3 is CASKYRQSSGELFF. DNA for the CDR3: TGTGCCAGCAAATACCGACAGAGCTCAGGGGAGCTGTTTTTT.

V usage is TRBV10-2 and J usage is TRBJ1-4, with TRBD1 matching 7 bases. CDR1 WSHSY and CDR2 SAAADI come from the germline V gene. With 6 bases clipped from V and 7 bases from J, the junction kept 5 bases outside the gene matches. The CDR3 is 13 amino acids. The CDR3 coding sequence is TGCGCCAGCAGACATACAGGGGTTGAAAAACTGTTTTTT. This translates into CASRHTGVEKLFF.

The CDR3 region is CASRLYNEQFF. The CDR3 DNA reads as TGTGCCAGCAGACTCTACAATGAGCAGTTCTTC. The V call is TRBV3-1 (or the pseudogene TRBV3-2), the J call TRBJ2-1; D unclear. The V and J ends lost 6 bases and 3 bases respectively, with 3 bases between them. The CDR3 extends over 11 amino acids. Germline V gives CDR1 LGHDT, CDR2 YNNKEL (reference sequence).

The rearrangement links TRBV19 to TRBJ2-7, with 8 positions matching TRBD2. The CDR3 is 16 amino acids. J gave up 3 bases and V 3 bases, and 10 bases lay outside the gene matches. Germline values: CDR1 LNHDA, CDR2 SQIVND (reference sequence). CDR3 loop: CASSIGGAGAVYEQYF. For the CDR3, the DNA is TGTGCCAGTAGTATCGGGGGAGCGGGGGCTGTCTACGAGCAGTACTTC.

The genes are TRBV19 and TRBJ2-1, with 9 bases that match TRBD2. The germline CDR1 and CDR2 sequences are LNHDA and SQIVND (reference sequence). Losses at the gene ends were 2 bases for V and 5 bases for J; bases not matched to a gene: 4. The CDR3 length is 15 residues. The CDR3 DNA reads as TGTGCCAGTAGTATACTAGCGGGAACCAACAATGAGCAGTTCTTC. Protein product: CASSILAGTNNEQFF.

The chain employs TRBV29-1 and TRBJ2-5; TRBD1 aligns across 7 bases. The CDR3 covers 13 residues. Germline-derived CDR1 and CDR2 are SQVTM and ANQGSEA. Losses at the gene ends were 8 bases for V and 4 bases for J; bases not matched to a gene: 10. The CDR3 loop is CSLRTGPTETQYF. The CDR3 DNA sequence: TGCAGCCTGAGGACAGGCCCGACAGAGACCCAGTACTTC.

The genes are TRBV5-1 and TRBJ2-7, with 9 bases that match TRBD1. After removal of 3 bases from V and 1 base from J, the junction contained 8 bases not matched to a gene. The germline CDR1 and CDR2 sequences are SGHRS and YFSETQ. The CDR3 is 16 residues long. The CDR3 sequence is CASSSPWTGASYEQYF. The CDR3 DNA is TGCGCCAGCAGCTCCCCGTGGACAGGGGCTTCCTACGAGCAGTACTTC.

The chain has TRBV27 and TRBJ1-1, with 7 bases fitting TRBD1. The CDR3 loop spans 13 amino acids. Germline CDR1 is MNHEY and CDR2 is SMNVEV (reference sequence). Losses at the gene ends were 2 bases for V and 4 bases for J; bases not matched to a gene: 1. CDR3 bases: TGTGCCAGCAGTTTAACAGGGGCCACTGAAGCTTTCTTT. This gives the protein CASSLTGATEAFF.

The chain combines TRBV10-2 with TRBJ2-5; TRBD2 agrees at 8 bases. The ends lost 2 bases at V and 1 base at J; junction bases unmatched: 3. The CDR3 has 15 residues. In germline, CDR1 is WSHSY, CDR2 SAAADI. CDR3 DNA: TGCGCCAGCAGTGAGCTAGCGGGCCGCCAAGAGACCCAGTACTTC. Translated, it gives CASSELAGRQETQYF.

This CDR3 reads CASSSGGEGEKLFF. CDR3 nucleotides: TGTGCCAGCAGTTCGGGGGGAGAGGGTGAAAAACTGTTTTTT. This chain connects TRBV7-2 to TRBJ1-4; tentatively, D is TRBD1 (5 bases). Trimming removed 6 bases at V and 7 bases at J, with 15 bases between. The CDR3 runs to 14 residues. Germline V CDR1 and CDR2: SGHTA, FQGNSA.

The V gene is TRBV3-1 (or the pseudogene TRBV3-2), the J gene TRBJ1-5; no reliable D call. Germline CDR1 is LGHDT and CDR2 is YNNKEL (reference sequence). V was pared by 4 bases and J by 1 base, with 8 bases between. This CDR3 has 14 amino acids. The CDR3 DNA reads TGTGCCAGCAGCCTAACAGACAGCAATCAGCCCCAGCATTTT. Amino acid sequence: CASSLTDSNQPQHF.

The chain uses TRBV7-9 and TRBJ2-5, with 9 positions matching TRBD2. Germline V gene sequence: CDR1 SEHNR, CDR2 FQNEAQ (reference sequence). V gave up 1 base and J gave up 5 bases; unmatched junction bases: 8. The CDR3 consists of 16 residues. CDR3 nucleotides: TGTGCCAGCAGCTTAGGGTTAGCGGGAGCTGCGGAGACCCAGTACTTC. Its protein product is CASSLGLAGAAETQYF.

The chain is built from TRBV6-6 and TRBJ1-5, with D maybe TRBD1 (5 bases). The V end lost 5 bases, the J end lost 1 base, and 6 bases lay between the germline ends. In germline, CDR1 is MNHNY, CDR2 SVGAGI (reference sequence). The CDR3 spans 13 residues. In DNA, the CDR3 is TGTGCCAGCAGTGGGGGGAGCAATCAGCCCCAGCATTTT. It encodes CASSGGSNQPQHF.

This clone was observed once. The CDR3 sequence is CASSSGQLNTEAFF. The CDR3 coding sequence is TGTGCCAGCAGTTCGGGACAATTGAACACTGAAGCTTTCTTT. J is TRBJ1-1 and V is TRBV28; D perhaps matches TRBD1 (6 bases). V lost 4 bases, J lost 0 bases, and 9 bases lay in between. CDR1 MDHEN and CDR2 SYDVKM come from the germline V gene. This CDR3 has 14 amino acids.

V gene TRBV5-1 combines with J gene TRBJ2-2, with 12 bases matching TRBD2. The V gene end was trimmed by 4 bases and the J gene end by 5 bases; junction bases not matched to a gene: 3. This CDR3 is built from 15 residues. Germline CDR1 and CDR2: SGHRS and YFSETQ. The CDR3 reads CASSPLAGGTGELFF. The CDR3 DNA follows: TGCGCCAGCAGCCCCCTAGCGGGAGGGACCGGGGAGCTGTTTTTT.

V and J are TRBV7-2 and TRBJ1-1; D is unresolved. V lost 0 bases to trimming and J lost 13 bases, with 6 bases between them. The CDR3 is made up of 10 amino acids. CDR1 SGHTA and CDR2 FQGNSA come from the germline V gene. CDR3 in DNA: TGTGCCAGCAGCTTAGCGAGGGTTTTCTTT. Translation: CASSLARVFF.

The chain carries TRBV4-2 and TRBJ2-5, with a weak D call TRBD1 (5 bases). Deletions cut 3 bases from V and 5 bases from J, with 19 bases between. The CDR3 contains 16 residues. CDR1 and CDR2 from the germline V gene are LGHNA and YNFKEQ. The CDR3 protein is CASSQNTGVAGETQYF. Here the CDR3 DNA reads TGTGCCAGCAGCCAGAATACCGGAGTGGCAGGGGAGACCCAGTACTTC.

This chain's CDR3 is CASSLEVAAASTDTQYF. CDR3 sequence (DNA): TGTGCCAGCAGCTTAGAGGTGGCAGCCGCTAGCACAGATACGCAGTATTTT. The chain employs TRBV7-3 and TRBJ2-3; D gene uncertain. The germline V gene encodes CDR1 SGHTA and CDR2 FQGTGA. The V end lost 2 bases, the J end lost 0 bases, and 15 bases lay between the germline ends. The CDR3 runs 17 residues.

The chain carries TRBV6-5 and TRBJ1-4; the D gene is possibly TRBD1 (5 bases). V was pared by 6 bases and J by 7 bases, with 15 bases between. In germline, CDR1 is MNHEY, CDR2 SVGAGI. The CDR3 has 14 residues. The CDR3 nucleotides are TGTGCCAGCAGGTTACAGGTTGGATCTGAAAAACTGTTTTTT. Translated: CASRLQVGSEKLFF.